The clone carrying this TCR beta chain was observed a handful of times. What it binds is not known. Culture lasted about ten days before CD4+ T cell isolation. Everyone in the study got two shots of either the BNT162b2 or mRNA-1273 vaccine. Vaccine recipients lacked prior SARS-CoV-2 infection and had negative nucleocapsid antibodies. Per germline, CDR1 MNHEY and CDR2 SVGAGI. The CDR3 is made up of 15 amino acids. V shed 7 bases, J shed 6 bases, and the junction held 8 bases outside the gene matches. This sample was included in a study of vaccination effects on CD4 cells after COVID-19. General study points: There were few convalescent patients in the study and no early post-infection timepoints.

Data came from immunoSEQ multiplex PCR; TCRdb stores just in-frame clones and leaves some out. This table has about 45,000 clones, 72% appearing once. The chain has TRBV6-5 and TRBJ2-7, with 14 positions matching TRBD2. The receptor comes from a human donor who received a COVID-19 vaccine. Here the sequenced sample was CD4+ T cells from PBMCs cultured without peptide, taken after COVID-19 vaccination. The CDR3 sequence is CASTKGLAGVSEQYF. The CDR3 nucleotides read TGTGCCAGCACCAAGGGACTAGCGGGAGTGTCCGAGCAGTACTTC.